This T cell receptor (beta chain) was profiled in a study of T cells in Graves' hyperthyroidism and ophthalmopathy. Study-level results: Ophthalmopathy onset followed model prediction by a median around 6.6 months. Using 13 V-J features, a model discriminated ophthalmopathy from stable hyperthyroidism.

Germline CDR1 reads LNHNV; CDR2 reads YYDKDF (reference sequence). J lost 0 bases, V lost 3 bases, and 9 bases had no gene match. CDR3 length: 19 amino acids. This clonotype was seen ten or more times. Its specificity is not known. Amplification targeted TCR beta CDR3 regions from RNA transcripts. Initially, a first-round RT-PCR of the TCR CDR3 employed the HTBI primer set. TCRdb called the multiplex PCR reads again in MiXCR, with one record for every CDR3 protein. In the table there are roughly 240,000 distinct CDR3 sequences, over 15% of which are singletons. Thyroid ultrasound and orbital computed tomography, with clinical symptoms and serum thyroxine and TRAb, informed diagnoses. PBMCs stemmed from about 9.5 ml fresh peripheral blood.

The material sequenced was blood. The clonotype was recovered from a woman aged 18-29 years with Graves' ophthalmopathy. The chain is built from TRBV15 and TRBJ2-6; 9 bases are shared with TRBD1. The CDR3 nucleotides read TGTGCCACCAGCAGCAATTCCGGGGACAGGGACTCTGGGGCCAACGTCCTGACTTTC. Amino acids: CATSSNSGDRDSGANVLTF.